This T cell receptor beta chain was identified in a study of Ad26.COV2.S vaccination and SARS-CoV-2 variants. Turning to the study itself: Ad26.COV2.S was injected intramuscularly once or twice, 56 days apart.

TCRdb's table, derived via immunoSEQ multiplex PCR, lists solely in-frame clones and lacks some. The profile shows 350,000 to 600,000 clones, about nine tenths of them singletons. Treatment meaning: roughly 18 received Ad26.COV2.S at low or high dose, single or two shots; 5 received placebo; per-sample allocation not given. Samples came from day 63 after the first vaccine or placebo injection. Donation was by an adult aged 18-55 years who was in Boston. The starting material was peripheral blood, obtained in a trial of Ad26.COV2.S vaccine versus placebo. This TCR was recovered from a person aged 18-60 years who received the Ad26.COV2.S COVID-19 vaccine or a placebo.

CDR3 in amino acids: CASSQARDRGKETQYF. Here the CDR3 DNA reads TGTGCCAGCAGCCAAGCCCGGGACAGGGGGAAAGAGACCCAGTACTTC. This chain uses TRBV14 with TRBJ2-5, with TRBD1 matching over 11 bases. This CDR3 comprises 16 residues. J lost 3 bases, V lost 1 base, and 4 bases had no gene match. From germline, CDR1 is SGHDN and CDR2 FVKESK. The entire variable domain, with the rest obtained from reference TRBV14 and TRBJ2-5, is as follows: EAGVTQFPSHSVIEKGQTVTLRCDPISGHDNLYWYRRVMGKEIKFLLHFVKESKQDESGMPNNRFLAERTGGTYSTLKVQPAELEDSGVYFCASSQARDRGKETQYFGPGTRLLVL.